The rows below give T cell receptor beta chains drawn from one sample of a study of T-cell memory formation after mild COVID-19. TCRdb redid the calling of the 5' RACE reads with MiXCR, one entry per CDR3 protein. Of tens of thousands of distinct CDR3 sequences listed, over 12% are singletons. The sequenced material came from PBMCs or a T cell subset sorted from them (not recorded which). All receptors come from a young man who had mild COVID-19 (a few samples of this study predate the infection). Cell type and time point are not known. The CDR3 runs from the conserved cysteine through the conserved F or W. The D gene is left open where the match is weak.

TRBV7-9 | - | CASSSPTDVNTEAFF
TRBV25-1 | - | CASSEYTETEAFF
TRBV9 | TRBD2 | CASSVSGGLREQYF
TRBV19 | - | CASSIDVGWNSPLHF
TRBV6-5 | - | CASSSPYEQYF
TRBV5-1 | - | CASSLEGFITDTQYF
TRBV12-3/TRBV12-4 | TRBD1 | CASSAQGYEQYF
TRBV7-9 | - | CASSLRGTEFF
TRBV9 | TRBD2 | CASSHWGGSTDTQYF
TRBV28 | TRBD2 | CASSPRRYQRGQETQYF
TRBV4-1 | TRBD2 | CASSPRTSGTYNEQFF
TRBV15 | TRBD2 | CATSSRLAIYNEQFF
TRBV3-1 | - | CASSQVDRRNEQFF
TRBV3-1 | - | CASSLGGPDTQYF
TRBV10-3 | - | CAISESKTTREQYF
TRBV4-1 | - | CASSQAFSTDTQYF
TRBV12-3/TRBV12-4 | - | CASSYGGREQFF
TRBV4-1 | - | CASSQGPGEQYF
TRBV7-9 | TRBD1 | CASSVPGQGIGNTGELFF
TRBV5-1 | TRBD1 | CASRPTGGVTDTQYF
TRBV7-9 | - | CASSSATGPRAYEQYF
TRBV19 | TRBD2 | CASSMGLADYVEAGEQFF
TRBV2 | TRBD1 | CASSEVIGQGHNEQFF
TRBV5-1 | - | CASSLSWDEQFF
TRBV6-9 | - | CASSVLGGASYNEQFF
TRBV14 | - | CASSLLKGLIDDEQFF
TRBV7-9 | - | CASSWRGGLGLYGYTF
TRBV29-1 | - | CSVDRHGANNEQFF
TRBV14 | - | CASSPVSGTAGELFF
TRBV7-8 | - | CASSLELGQGPTNEQFF
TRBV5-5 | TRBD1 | CASSSTGQRVGNTIYF
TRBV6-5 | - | CASSYSDSATNEKLFF
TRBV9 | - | CASSESGAADTQYF
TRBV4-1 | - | CASSQDTYSGANVLTF
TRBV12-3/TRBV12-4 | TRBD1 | CASSPTGTTYNEQFF
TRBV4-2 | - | CASSLLKAGAGELFF
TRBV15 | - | CATSRERGPSYEQYF
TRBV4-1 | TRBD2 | CASSQDYVPGLAATGELFF
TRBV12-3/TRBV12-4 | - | CASSFRSKDSYNEQFF
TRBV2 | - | CASLRTYEQYF
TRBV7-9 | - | CASSYHGQNTEAFF
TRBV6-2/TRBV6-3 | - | CASSPTEALALVF
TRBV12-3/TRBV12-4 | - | CASRGNRADTQYF
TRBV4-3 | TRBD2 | CASSQDLGLVTGELFF
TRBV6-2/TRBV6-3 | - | CATLRAGYEQYF
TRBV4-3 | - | CASSQDRGRNSPLHF
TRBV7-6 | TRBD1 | CASSPETGAGVNSPLHF
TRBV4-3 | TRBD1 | CASSHGQGKADTQYF
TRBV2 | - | CASSAPQGIETQYF
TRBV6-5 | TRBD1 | CASISQGTGGYTF
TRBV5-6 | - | CASSLDHSATNEKLFF
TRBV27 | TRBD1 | CASSDTGVDEQYF
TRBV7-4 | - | CASSLFPGGNTEAFF
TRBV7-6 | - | CASSPLGAADTQYF
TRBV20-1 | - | CSARDYLTDTQYF
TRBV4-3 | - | CASSQATPGDGELFF
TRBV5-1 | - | CASSPVMGQNTGELFF
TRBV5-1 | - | CASSWGQGSSGANVLTF
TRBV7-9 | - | CAGRGHLNEKLFF
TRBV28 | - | CASSLPRAEGTEAFF